The next 26 T cell receptor beta chains were all read from a single sample in a study of blood T cell repertoires in COVID-19 (dated by TCRdb to the early 2020s). The method was the immunoSEQ multiplex PCR assay. The source is immuneACCESS, and TCRdb retained only in-frame sequences with V and J called. Part of the clones is not carried over; for the studies checked, unresolved V genes explain less than half of this, and the remainder is unexplained. This sample comprises roughly 220,000 clones, approximately 92% of them detected only once. The top ten hold approximately 3.5% of the sample. Sequences were obtained from PBMCs or T cells enriched from blood (not recorded which). These TCRs come from a woman aged 18 to 35 in a cohort exposed to, infected with or recovered from COVID-19 (not recorded which).

This chain links TRBV30 with TRBJ2-2; 11 bases are shared with TRBD2. CDR3 length: 12 residues. The V and J ends lost 5 bases and 7 bases, in that order; junction bases with no gene match: 0. Germline V lookup: CDR1 GTSNPN, CDR2 SVGIG (reference sequence). CDR3 nucleotide sequence: TGTGCCTGGGGACTAGCGGGCGGGGAGCTGTTTTTT. Translating gives CAWGLAGGELFF.

The genes are TRBV11-3 and TRBJ2-5, with a weak D call TRBD2 (6 bases). V was cut by 1 base and J by 4 bases, with 13 bases left in between. The CDR3 has 15 residues. CDR1 is SGHNT and CDR2 is YENEEA in the germline V gene. The CDR3 spells CASSLVSGDVETQYF. In DNA form, the CDR3 reads TGTGCCAGCAGCTTAGTGTCGGGAGATGTAGAGACCCAGTACTTC.

The genes are TRBV19 and TRBJ1-1; D uncertain. The V gene lost 1 base and the J gene lost 0 bases, with 9 bases spanning the gap. The CDR3 runs to 15 residues. Germline CDR1 reads LNHDA; CDR2 reads SQIVND (reference sequence). In DNA, the CDR3 is TGTGCCAGTAGTATAGGACGACGGGTGAACACTGAAGCTTTCTTT. Its protein product is CASSIGRRVNTEAFF.

The chain carries TRBV30 and TRBJ2-2, with D maybe TRBD2 (6 bases). This CDR3 has 14 amino acids. Per germline, CDR1 GTSNPN and CDR2 SVGIG (reference sequence). Trimming shortened V by 2 bases and J by 2 bases, and 9 bases separated the two germline ends. The CDR3 protein is CAWSKDYNTGELFF. The CDR3 nucleotides read TGTGCCTGGAGTAAGGACTACAACACCGGGGAGCTGTTTTTT.

The chain combines TRBV5-1 with TRBJ1-6; the D gene is possibly TRBD1 (5 bases). V was cut by 3 bases and J by 0 bases, with 16 bases left in between. The CDR3 extends over 18 amino acids. CDR1 and CDR2 (germline): SGHRS, YFSETQ. CDR3 coding DNA: TGCGCCAGCAGCTCCGACAGCAGGGTTAGCTCCTATAATTCACCCCTCCACTTT. Protein: CASSSDSRVSSYNSPLHF.

The genes are TRBV6-5 and TRBJ2-2, with 10 nucleotides matching TRBD1. Trimming took 4 bases from V and 7 from J; bases not matched to a gene: 3. CDR1 and CDR2 (germline): MNHEY, SVGAGI. The CDR3 sequence is 14 residues long. CDR3 sequence (DNA): TGTGCCAGCAGTTCGACAGGGGGCCACGGGGAGCTGTTTTTT. This gives the protein CASSSTGGHGELFF.

This clone was recorded only once. The chain uses TRBV28 and TRBJ1-2; TRBD1 might be the D (6 bases). V was shortened by 5 bases and J by 4 bases, with 20 bases between the two germline ends. This CDR3 contains 16 residues. Germline CDR1 is MDHEN and CDR2 is SYDVKM. CDR3 coding DNA: TGTGCCAGCAGTCCCTACCGGCGGGGGCTTGTCTATGGCTACACCTTC. Translated: CASSPYRRGLVYGYTF.

This clone was recorded once. V usage is TRBV10-3 and J usage is TRBJ2-3, with TRBD1 as a possible D gene (7 bases). The length of the CDR3 is 15 residues. Germline CDR1 ENHRY, CDR2 SYGVKD. V lost 2 bases and J 1 base, leaving 10 bases between the germline ends. The CDR3 DNA follows: TGTGCCATCAGTGAGACAGGGGAGGGCACAGATACGCAGTATTTT. It specifies CAISETGEGTDTQYF.

The chain uses TRBV5-1 and TRBJ1-2; 7 bases map to TRBD1. This CDR3 is 12 amino acids long. J was trimmed by 5 bases and V by 5 bases; bases with no gene match: 3. Germline loops: CDR1 SGHRS, CDR2 YFSETQ. This chain's CDR3 is CASRQGVYGYTF. The CDR3 DNA reads as TGCGCCAGCAGGCAGGGGGTATATGGCTACACCTTC.

This chain connects TRBV2 to TRBJ2-2; D call uncertain. CDR3 size: 14 residues. Germline V lookup: CDR1 SNHLY, CDR2 FYNNEI. Deletions cut 5 bases from V and 8 bases from J, with 15 bases between. The CDR3 DNA reads TGTGCCAGCAGTATGACCCCCTGGGCGGGGGAGCTGTTTTTT. It encodes CASSMTPWAGELFF. Filled out from reference TRBV2 and TRBJ2-2, the complete variable domain reads EPEVTQTPSHQVTQMGQEVILRCVPISNHLYFYWYRQILGQKVEFLVSFYNNEISEKSEIFDDQFSVERPDGSNFTLKIRSTKLEDSAMYFCASSMTPWAGELFFGEGSRLTVL.

The sample holds one count of this clone. The chain uses TRBV6-5 and TRBJ1-2; D gene unclear. V dropped 6 bases and J dropped 5 bases, with 10 bases sitting between them. The CDR3 has 12 residues. CDR1 and CDR2 (germline): MNHEY, SVGAGI. The CDR3 DNA reads as TGTGCCAGCAGCGATTCAGGTTATGGCTACACCTTC. Protein: CASSDSGYGYTF.

Concerning this clone: The same CDR3 is also encoded by other DNA sequences in this sample. The rearrangement links TRBV18 to TRBJ1-2; TRBD1 agrees at 7 bases. Germline values: CDR1 KGHSH, CDR2 LQKENI. The CDR3 is made up of 13 amino acids. V gave up 4 bases and J gave up 3 bases; unmatched junction bases: 2. Written as DNA, the CDR3 is TGTGCCAGCTCACGACAGGGCGACTATGGCTACACCTTC. This encodes CASSRQGDYGYTF.

The J gene is TRBJ1-2, the V gene TRBV5-1; weak D call: TRBD1 (6 bases). Trimming took off 7 bases at V and 5 bases at J, with 24 bases between the two ends. Germline V lookup: CDR1 SGHRS, CDR2 YFSETQ. The CDR3 has 16 amino acids. Here the CDR3 reads CASSLWPGVDGYGYTF. As DNA, the CDR3 is TGCGCCAGCTCCCTTTGGCCAGGGGTCGACGGATATGGCTACACCTTC.

The rearrangement joins TRBV6-6 to TRBJ1-6; D not certain. This CDR3 is 12 amino acids long. Germline V gene sequence: CDR1 MNHNY, CDR2 SVGAGI (reference sequence). The V end was cut by 6 bases, the J end by 5 bases, with 5 bases between. The CDR3 region has the DNA TGTGCCAGCAGAACGGATAATTCACCCCTCCACTTT. It encodes CASRTDNSPLHF.

This chain links TRBV11-2 with TRBJ2-5; D is unresolved. The CDR3 sequence is 13 residues long. Trimming took off 5 bases at V and 5 bases at J, with 12 bases between the two ends. The germline gives CDR1 SGHAT, CDR2 FQNNGV. CDR3 region: CASSRGLGETQYF. In DNA, the CDR3 is TGTGCCAGCAGCCGAGGCCTTGGGGAGACCCAGTACTTC.

The J gene is TRBJ2-3, the V gene TRBV4-1; no clear D gene. The CDR3 spans 14 residues. Germline-derived CDR1 and CDR2 are MGHRA and YSYEKL. The V end lost 2 bases, the J end lost 2 bases, and 8 bases lay between the germline ends. CDR3 nucleotide sequence: TGCGCCAGCAGCCAACTTCTACCCACAGATACGCAGTATTTT. Translating gives CASSQLLPTDTQYF.

The chain is built from TRBV19 and TRBJ1-3; tentative D call: TRBD1 (6 bases). The V and J ends lost 8 bases and 1 base respectively, with 12 bases between them. The CDR3 spans 14 residues. Germline CDR1 and CDR2: LNHDA and SQIVND (reference sequence). DNA for the CDR3: TGTGCCAGTCAACGCAGGGGATCTGGAAACACCATATATTTT. Amino acids: CASQRRGSGNTIYF.

The rearrangement joins TRBV6-5 to TRBJ2-1, with 10 positions matching TRBD2. The CDR3 consists of 15 residues. V was clipped by 0 bases and J by 7 bases; unmatched bases: 3. Germline CDR1 MNHEY, CDR2 SVGAGI. The CDR3 spells CASSYSTSGSNEQFF. The CDR3 DNA reads TGTGCCAGCAGTTACTCGACTAGCGGGTCGAATGAGCAGTTCTTC.

J is TRBJ1-5 and V is TRBV3-1 (or the pseudogene TRBV3-2); D is uncertain. This CDR3 region has 14 residues. In germline, CDR1 is LGHDT, CDR2 YNNKEL (reference sequence). V lost 1 base to trimming and J lost 5 bases, with 9 bases between them. CDR3 DNA sequence: TGTGCCAGCAGCCAAGGCGCGGGAGATCAGCCCCAGCATTTT. Residues: CASSQGAGDQPQHF.

This clone was counted once. The V call is TRBV18, the J call TRBJ1-5; unclear D gene. V was cut by 5 bases and J by 7 bases, with 12 bases left in between. Germline-derived CDR1 and CDR2 are KGHSH and LQKENI. The CDR3 is 13 residues long. The CDR3 sequence is CASSSSIEQPQHF. Written as DNA, the CDR3 is TGTGCCAGCTCATCCTCCATTGAGCAGCCCCAGCATTTT.

This chain joins TRBV7-3 and TRBJ1-6, with D uncertain. CDR3 length equals 13 residues. Looked up from germline, CDR1 is SGHTA and CDR2 is FQGTGA. V dropped 0 bases and J dropped 8 bases, with 5 bases sitting between them. The CDR3 protein is CASSLTTDSPLHF. The CDR3 DNA is TGTGCCAGCAGCTTAACCACGGATTCACCCCTCCACTTT.

V and J are TRBV6-2 or TRBV6-3 and TRBJ1-5; no reliable D call. V was cut by 2 bases and J by 3 bases, with 20 bases left in between. The CDR3 runs to 18 residues. Germline V gives CDR1 MNHEY, CDR2 SVGEGT. For the CDR3, the DNA is TGTGCCAGCAGTTACCCCCGGGCCCGCCGAGGGAACAATCAGCCCCAGCATTTT. Its translation: CASSYPRARRGNNQPQHF.

This CDR3 is CASSFKNTEAFF. The CDR3 DNA reads TGTGCCAGCAGCTTCAAGAACACTGAAGCTTTCTTT. J is TRBJ1-1 and V is TRBV7-9; D is undetermined. V lost 3 bases to trimming and J lost 1 base, with 3 bases between them. Germline V gene sequence: CDR1 SEHNR, CDR2 FQNEAQ (reference sequence). The CDR3 extends over 12 amino acids.

The V and J genes are TRBV3-1 (or the pseudogene TRBV3-2) and TRBJ2-7, with TRBD2 matching 7 bases. Germline-derived CDR1 and CDR2 are LGHDT and YNNKEL (reference sequence). The CDR3 totals 15 residues. Trimming cost V 1 base and J 2 bases; bases outside gene matches: 5. The CDR3 protein is CASSQGLADAYEQYF. The CDR3, as DNA: TGTGCCAGCAGCCAAGGCCTAGCGGATGCCTACGAGCAGTACTTC.

This clone was picked up one time. The V and J genes are TRBV2 and TRBJ1-1; TRBD1 matches 8 bases. The J segment lost 4 bases and the V segment lost 6 bases, leaving 10 bases of the junction unmatched. In germline, CDR1 is SNHLY, CDR2 FYNNEI. The CDR3 loop spans 15 amino acids. CDR3 nucleotide sequence: TGTGCCAGCAGAAGGACAGGGTCGGATGTCACTGAAGCTTTCTTT. It is translated as CASRRTGSDVTEAFF.

This chain connects TRBV6-1 to TRBJ1-1, with TRBD1 matching 10 bases. V trimming: 4 bases; J trimming: 5 bases; junction bases outside the gene matches: 10. From germline, CDR1 is MNHNS and CDR2 SASEGT. CDR3 length equals 16 residues. CDR3 in DNA: TGTGCCAGCAGTGGAGCCGGCGGGACAGGGGTGACTGAAGCTTTCTTT. It yields the protein CASSGAGGTGVTEAFF.